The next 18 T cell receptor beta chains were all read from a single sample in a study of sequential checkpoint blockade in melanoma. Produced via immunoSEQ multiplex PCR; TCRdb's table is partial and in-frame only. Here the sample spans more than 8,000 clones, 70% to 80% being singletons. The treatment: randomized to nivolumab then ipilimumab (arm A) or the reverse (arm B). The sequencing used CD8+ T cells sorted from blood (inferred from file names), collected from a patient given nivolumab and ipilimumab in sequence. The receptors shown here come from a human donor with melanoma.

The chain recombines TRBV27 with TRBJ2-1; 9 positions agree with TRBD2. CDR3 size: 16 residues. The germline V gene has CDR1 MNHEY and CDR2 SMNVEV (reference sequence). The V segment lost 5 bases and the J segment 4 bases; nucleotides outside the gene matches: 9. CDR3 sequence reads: CASSPGTSPGYNEQFF. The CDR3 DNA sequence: TGTGCCAGCAGTCCCGGGACTAGCCCTGGGTACAATGAGCAGTTCTTC.

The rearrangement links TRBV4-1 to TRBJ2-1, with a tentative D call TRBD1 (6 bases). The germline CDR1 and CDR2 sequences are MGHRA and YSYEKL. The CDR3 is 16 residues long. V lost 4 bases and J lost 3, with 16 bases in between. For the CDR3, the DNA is TGCGCCAGCAGCCGTTACAGGGAAGAGGGCTACAATGAGCAGTTCTTC. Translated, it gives CASSRYREEGYNEQFF.

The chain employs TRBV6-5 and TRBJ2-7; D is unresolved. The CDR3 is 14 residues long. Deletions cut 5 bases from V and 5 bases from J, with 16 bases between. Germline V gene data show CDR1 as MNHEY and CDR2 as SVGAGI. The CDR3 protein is CASSQTGPVNEQYF. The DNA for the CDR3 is TGTGCCAGCAGTCAAACTGGTCCGGTAAACGAGCAGTACTTC.

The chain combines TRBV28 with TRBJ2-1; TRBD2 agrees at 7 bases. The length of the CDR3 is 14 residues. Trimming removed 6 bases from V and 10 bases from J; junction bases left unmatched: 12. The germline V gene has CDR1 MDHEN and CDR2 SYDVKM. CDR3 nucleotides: TGTGCCAGCAGCCTGGGGGGAGAGGGAGGGGAGCAGTTCTTC. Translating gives CASSLGGEGGEQFF.

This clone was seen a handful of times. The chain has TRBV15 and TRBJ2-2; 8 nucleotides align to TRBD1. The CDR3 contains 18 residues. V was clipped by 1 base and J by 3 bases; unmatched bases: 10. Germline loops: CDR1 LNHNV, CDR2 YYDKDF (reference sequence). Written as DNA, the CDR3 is TGTGCCACCAGCAGAGTTACCACCCGGGACAGGCACACCGGGGAGCTGTTTTTT. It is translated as CATSRVTTRDRHTGELFF.

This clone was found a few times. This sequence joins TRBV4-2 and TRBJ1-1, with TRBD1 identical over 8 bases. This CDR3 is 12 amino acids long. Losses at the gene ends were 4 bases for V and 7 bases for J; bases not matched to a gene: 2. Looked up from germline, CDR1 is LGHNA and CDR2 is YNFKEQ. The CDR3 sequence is CASSPGQGEAFF. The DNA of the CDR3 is TGTGCCAGCAGCCCAGGACAGGGTGAAGCTTTCTTT.

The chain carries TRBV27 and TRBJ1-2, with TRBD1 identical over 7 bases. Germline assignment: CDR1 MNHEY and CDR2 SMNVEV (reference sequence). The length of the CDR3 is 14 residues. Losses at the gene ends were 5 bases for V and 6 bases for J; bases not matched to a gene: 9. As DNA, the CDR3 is TGTGCCAGCAGTCCCGGGACAGTCCCTGATGGCTACACCTTC. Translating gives CASSPGTVPDGYTF.

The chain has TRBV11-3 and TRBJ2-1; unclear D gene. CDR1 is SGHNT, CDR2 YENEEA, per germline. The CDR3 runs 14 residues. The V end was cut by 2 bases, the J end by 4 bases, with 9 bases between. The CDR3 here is CASSLSGLYNEQFF. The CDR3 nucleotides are TGTGCCAGCAGCTTATCGGGTCTGTACAATGAGCAGTTCTTC.

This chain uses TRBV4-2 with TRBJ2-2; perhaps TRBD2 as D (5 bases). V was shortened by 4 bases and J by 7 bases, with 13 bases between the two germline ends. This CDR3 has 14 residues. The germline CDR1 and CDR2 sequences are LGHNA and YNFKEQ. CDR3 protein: CASSRVRELGELFF. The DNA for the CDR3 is TGTGCCAGCAGCCGGGTGAGGGAACTCGGGGAGCTGTTTTTT.

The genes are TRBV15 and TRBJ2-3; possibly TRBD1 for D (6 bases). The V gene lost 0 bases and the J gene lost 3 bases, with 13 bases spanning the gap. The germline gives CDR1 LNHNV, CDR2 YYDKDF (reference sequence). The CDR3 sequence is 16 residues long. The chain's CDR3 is CATSRDRGSGTDTQYF. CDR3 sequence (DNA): TGTGCCACCAGCAGAGACAGGGGTTCGGGGACAGATACGCAGTATTTT.

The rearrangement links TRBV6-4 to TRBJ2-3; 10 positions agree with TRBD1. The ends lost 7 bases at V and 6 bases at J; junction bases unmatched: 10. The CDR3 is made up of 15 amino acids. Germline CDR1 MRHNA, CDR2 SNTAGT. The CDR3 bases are TGTGCCAGCAAGCCGGGGACAGGGGATTTGGATACGCAGTATTTT. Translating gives CASKPGTGDLDTQYF.

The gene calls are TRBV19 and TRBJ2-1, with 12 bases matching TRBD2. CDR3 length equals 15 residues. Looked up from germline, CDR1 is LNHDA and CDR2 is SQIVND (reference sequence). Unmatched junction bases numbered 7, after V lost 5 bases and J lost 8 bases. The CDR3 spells CASSLTSGGQDEQFF. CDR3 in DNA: TGTGCCAGTAGTCTCACTAGCGGGGGGCAGGATGAGCAGTTCTTC. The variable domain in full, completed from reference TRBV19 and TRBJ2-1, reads DGGITQSPKYLFRKEGQNVTLSCEQNLNHDAMYWYRQDPGQGLRLIYYSQIVNDFQKGDIAEGYSVSREKKESFPLTVTSAQKNPTAFYLCASSLTSGGQDEQFFGPGTRLTVL.

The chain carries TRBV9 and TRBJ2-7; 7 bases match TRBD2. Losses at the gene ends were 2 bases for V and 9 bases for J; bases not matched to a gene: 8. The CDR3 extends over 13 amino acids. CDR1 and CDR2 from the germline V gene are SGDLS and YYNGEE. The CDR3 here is CASSVPRGILQYF. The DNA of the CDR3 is TGTGCCAGCAGCGTCCCGCGGGGGATTCTGCAGTACTTC.

The CDR3 bases are TGTGCCAGCAGCTTAGCGGGTCGGCAAGAGACCCAGTACTTC. This encodes CASSLAGRQETQYF. V is TRBV11-2 and J is TRBJ2-5; D is unresolved. V was trimmed by 1 base and J by 2 bases, leaving 8 bases between them. The CDR3 totals 14 residues. CDR1 and CDR2 (germline): SGHAT, FQNNGV.

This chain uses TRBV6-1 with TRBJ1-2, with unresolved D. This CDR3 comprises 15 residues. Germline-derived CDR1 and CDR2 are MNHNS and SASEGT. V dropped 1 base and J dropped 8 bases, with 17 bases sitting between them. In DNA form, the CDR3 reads TGTGCCAGCAGTGAAGAATTCGGAGGCATGGGGGGCTACACCTTC. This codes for CASSEEFGGMGGYTF.

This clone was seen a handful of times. The CDR3 DNA follows: TGTGCCACCAGCAGAGATTGGCTAGCGCGGCACGAGCAGTACTTC. Translated: CATSRDWLARHEQYF. The rearrangement links TRBV15 to TRBJ2-7, with D possibly TRBD2 on 6 matching bases. V gave up 0 bases and J gave up 5 bases, with 14 bases separating them. The CDR3 contains 15 residues. Germline assignment: CDR1 LNHNV and CDR2 YYDKDF (reference sequence). Full variable domain (rest looked up from reference TRBV15 and TRBJ2-7): DAMVIQNPRYQVTQFGKPVTLSCSQTLNHNVMYWYQQKSSQAPKLLFHYYDKDFNNEADTPDNFQSRRPNTSFCFLDIRSPGLGDTAMYLCATSRDWLARHEQYFGPGTRLTVT.

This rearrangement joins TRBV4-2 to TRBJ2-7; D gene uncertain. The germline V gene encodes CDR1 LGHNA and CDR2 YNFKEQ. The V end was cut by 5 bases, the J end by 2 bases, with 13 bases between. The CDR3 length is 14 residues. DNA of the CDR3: TGTGCCAGCAGCGAACGGGTGAGACCCTACGAGCAGTACTTC. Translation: CASSERVRPYEQYF.

CDR3 amino acids: CASSLNMLAGVINEQFF. The CDR3 bases are TGTGCCAGCAGCCTCAATATGTTAGCGGGAGTAATAAATGAGCAGTTCTTC. The chain joins TRBV5-4 to TRBJ2-1, with 9 bases that match TRBD2. The ends lost 4 bases at V and 7 bases at J; junction bases unmatched: 15. The CDR3 is 17 residues long. Germline V gives CDR1 SGHNT, CDR2 YYREEE (reference sequence).